This TCR beta chain was identified in a study of shared clonotypes between healthy human individuals. Whole-study findings and limits: Researchers found naive subsets generally carried larger estimated richness than memory subsets.

Trimming cost V 5 bases and J 4 bases, with 10 bases left between them. Germline V gives CDR1 SNHLY, CDR2 FYNNEI. The CDR3 spans 13 residues. Clones were read by immunoSEQ multiplex PCR, and TCRdb kept only the in-frame ones, dropping some. Among 2 million to 3 million clones listed, over 85% were seen once. The count of this clone is one. Its antigen is still unknown. This receptor was taken from a man aged 18 to 35 in good health. Some clones in this sample may be carry-over from other donors' samples. Material: naive CD4+ T cells from PBMCs. Subset here: CD45RA+ positively selected. The chain joins TRBV2 to TRBJ2-3, with unresolved D. CDR3 DNA sequence: TGTGCCAGCAGTACCGGACGGGCAGATACGCAGTATTTT. Translated, it gives CASSTGRADTQYF.